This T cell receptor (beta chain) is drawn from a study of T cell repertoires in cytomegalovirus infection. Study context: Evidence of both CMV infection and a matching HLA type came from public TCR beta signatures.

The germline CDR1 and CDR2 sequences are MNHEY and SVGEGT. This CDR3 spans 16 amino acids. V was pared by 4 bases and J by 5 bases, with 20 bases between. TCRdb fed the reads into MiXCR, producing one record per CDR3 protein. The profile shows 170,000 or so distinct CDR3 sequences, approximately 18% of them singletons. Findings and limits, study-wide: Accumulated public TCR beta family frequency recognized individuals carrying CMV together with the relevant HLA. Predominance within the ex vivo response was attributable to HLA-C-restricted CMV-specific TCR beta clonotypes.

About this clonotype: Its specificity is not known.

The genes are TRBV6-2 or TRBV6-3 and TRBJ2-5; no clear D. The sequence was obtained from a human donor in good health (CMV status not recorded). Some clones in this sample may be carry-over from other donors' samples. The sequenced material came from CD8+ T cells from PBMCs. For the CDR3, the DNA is TGTGCCAGCAGTTCCTCGACGAGAGGTTTTTACGAGACCCAGTACTTC. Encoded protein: CASSSSTRGFYETQYF.